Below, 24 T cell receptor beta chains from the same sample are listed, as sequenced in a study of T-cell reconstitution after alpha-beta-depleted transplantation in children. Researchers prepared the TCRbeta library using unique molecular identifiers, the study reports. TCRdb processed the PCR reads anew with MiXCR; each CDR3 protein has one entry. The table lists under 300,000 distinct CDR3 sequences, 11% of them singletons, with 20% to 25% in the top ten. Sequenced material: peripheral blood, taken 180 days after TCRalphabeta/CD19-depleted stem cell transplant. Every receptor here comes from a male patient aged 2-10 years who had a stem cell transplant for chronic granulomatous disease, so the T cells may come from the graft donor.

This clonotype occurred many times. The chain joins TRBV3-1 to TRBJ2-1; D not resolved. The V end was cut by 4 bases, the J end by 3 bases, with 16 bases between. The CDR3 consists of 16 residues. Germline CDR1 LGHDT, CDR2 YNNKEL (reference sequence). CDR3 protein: CASSPIVARLYNEQFF. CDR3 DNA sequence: TGTGCCAGCAGCCCGATAGTGGCTAGGCTCTACAATGAGCAGTTCTTC.

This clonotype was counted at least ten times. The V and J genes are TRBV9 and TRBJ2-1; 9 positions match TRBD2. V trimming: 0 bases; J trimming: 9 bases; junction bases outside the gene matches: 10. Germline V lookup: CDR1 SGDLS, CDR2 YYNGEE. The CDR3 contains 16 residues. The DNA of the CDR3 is TGTGCCAGCAGCGTAGCGGGCGGGAGGGCCAGTGCTGAGCAGTTCTTC. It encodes CASSVAGGRASAEQFF.

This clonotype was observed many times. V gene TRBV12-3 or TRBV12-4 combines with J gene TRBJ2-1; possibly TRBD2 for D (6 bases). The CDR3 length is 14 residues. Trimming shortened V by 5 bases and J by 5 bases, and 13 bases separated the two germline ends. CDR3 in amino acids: CASSQTSFHNEQFF. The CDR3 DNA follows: TGTGCCAGCAGTCAAACTAGCTTTCACAATGAGCAGTTCTTC.

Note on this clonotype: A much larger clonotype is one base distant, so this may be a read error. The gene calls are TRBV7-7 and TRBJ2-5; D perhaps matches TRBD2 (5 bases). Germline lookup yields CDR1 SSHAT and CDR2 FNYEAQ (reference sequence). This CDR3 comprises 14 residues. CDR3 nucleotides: TGTGCCAGCAGCTCCCGGGGAAGAAGCGAGACCCAGTCCTTC. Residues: CASSSRGRSETQSF.

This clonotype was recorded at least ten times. The CDR3 here is CASSPYDSTYEQYF. As DNA, the CDR3 is TGCGCCAGCAGCCCATACGACAGTACCTACGAGCAGTACTTC. The chain links TRBV5-1 to TRBJ2-7; D is perhaps TRBD1 (5 bases). Looked up from germline, CDR1 is SGHRS and CDR2 is YFSETQ. The V gene lost 4 bases and the J gene lost 2 bases, with 13 bases spanning the gap. This CDR3 region has 14 residues.

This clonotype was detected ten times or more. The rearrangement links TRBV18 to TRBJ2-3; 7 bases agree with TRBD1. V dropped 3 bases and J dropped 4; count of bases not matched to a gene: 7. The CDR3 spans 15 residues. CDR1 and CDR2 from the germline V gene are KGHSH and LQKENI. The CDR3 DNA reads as TGTGCCAGCTCACCTCCCGGTAGGGGGCCAGATACGCAGTATTTT. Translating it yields CASSPPGRGPDTQYF.

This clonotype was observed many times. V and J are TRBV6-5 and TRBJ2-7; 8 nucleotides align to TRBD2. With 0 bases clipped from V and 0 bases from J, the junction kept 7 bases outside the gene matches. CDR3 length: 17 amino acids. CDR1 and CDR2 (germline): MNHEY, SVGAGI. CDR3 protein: CASSYSHLSGDSYEQYF. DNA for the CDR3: TGTGCCAGCAGTTACTCACATCTTAGCGGGGACTCCTACGAGCAGTACTTC.

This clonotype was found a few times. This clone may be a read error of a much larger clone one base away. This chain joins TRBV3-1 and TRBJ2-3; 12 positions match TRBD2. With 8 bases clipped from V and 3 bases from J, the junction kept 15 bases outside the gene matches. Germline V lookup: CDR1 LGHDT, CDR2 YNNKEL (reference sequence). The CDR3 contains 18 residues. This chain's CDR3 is CASCFRLAGARRTDTQYF. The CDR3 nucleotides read TGTGCCAGCTGTTTTAGACTAGCGGGGGCCCGGAGGACAGATACGCAGTATTTT.

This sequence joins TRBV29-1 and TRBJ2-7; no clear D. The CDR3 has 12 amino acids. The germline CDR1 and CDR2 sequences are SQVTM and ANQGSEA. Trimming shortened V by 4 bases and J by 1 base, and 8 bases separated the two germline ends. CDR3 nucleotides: TGCAGCGTTGGTGAGAAGTCCTACGAGCAGTACTTC. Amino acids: CSVGEKSYEQYF.

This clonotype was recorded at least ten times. The CDR3 nucleotides read TGTGCCAGCAGCGGAGGGACCCCTGCTCGAGCTAGCGGGAGTTCAGATACGCAGTATTTT. It specifies CASSGGTPARASGSSDTQYF. The chain links TRBV7-3 to TRBJ2-3; TRBD2 matches at 10 bases. V was clipped by 5 bases and J by 4 bases; unmatched bases: 21. The CDR3 loop spans 20 amino acids. Germline values: CDR1 SGHTA, CDR2 FQGTGA. Based on the CDR3 plus reference TRBV7-3 and TRBJ2-3, the full variable domain is GAGVSQTPSNKVTEKGKYVELRCDPISGHTALYWYRQSLGQGPEFLIYFQGTGAADDSGLPNDRFFAVRPEGSVSTLKIQRTERGDSAVYLCASSGGTPARASGSSDTQYFGPGTRLTVL.

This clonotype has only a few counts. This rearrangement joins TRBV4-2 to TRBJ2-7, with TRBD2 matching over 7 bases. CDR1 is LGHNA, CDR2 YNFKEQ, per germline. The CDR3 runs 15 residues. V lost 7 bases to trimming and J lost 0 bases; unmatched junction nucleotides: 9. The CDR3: CASTPVAGHSYEQYF. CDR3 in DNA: TGTGCCAGCACCCCTGTAGCGGGCCACTCCTACGAGCAGTACTTC.

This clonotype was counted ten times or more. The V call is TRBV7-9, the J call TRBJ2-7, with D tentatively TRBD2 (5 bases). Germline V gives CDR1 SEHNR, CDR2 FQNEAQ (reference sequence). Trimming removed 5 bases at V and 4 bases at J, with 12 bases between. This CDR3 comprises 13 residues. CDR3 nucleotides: TGTGCCAGCAGCGGGCGGGCCGATTACGAGCAGTACTTC. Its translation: CASSGRADYEQYF.

Here the CDR3 DNA reads TGTGCCAGCAGCTTGGGACCCCTCTACAATGAGCAGTTCTTC. Residues: CASSLGPLYNEQFF. The chain has TRBV5-4 and TRBJ2-1, with unresolved D. Germline CDR1 reads SGHNT; CDR2 reads YYREEE (reference sequence). This CDR3 has 14 amino acids. The germline V and J ends were trimmed by 0 bases and 3 bases, with 7 bases remaining between them.

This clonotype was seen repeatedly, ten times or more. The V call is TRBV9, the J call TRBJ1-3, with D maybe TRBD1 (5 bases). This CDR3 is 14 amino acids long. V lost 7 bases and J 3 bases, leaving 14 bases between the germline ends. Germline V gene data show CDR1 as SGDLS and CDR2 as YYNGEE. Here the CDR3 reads CASGQGTIGNTIYF. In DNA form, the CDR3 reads TGTGCCAGCGGGCAGGGAACGATTGGAAACACCATATATTTT.

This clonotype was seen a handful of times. The CDR3 region has the DNA TGTGCCATCAGACAGACAGGGACGTCCTACGAGCAGTACTTC. It specifies CAIRQTGTSYEQYF. The V call is TRBV10-3, the J call TRBJ2-7; 7 positions agree with TRBD1. CDR3 length: 14 residues. The J segment lost 1 base and the V segment lost 6 bases, leaving 6 bases of the junction unmatched. Germline V CDR1 and CDR2: ENHRY, SYGVKD.

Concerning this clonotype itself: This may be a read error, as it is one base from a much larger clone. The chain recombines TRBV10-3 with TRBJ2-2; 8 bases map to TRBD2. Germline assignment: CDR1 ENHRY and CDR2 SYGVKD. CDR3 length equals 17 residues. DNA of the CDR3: TGTCCCATCAGTGATCTGGCTAGCGGGTTGAACACCGGGGAGCTGTTTTTT. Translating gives CPISDLASGLNTGELFF.

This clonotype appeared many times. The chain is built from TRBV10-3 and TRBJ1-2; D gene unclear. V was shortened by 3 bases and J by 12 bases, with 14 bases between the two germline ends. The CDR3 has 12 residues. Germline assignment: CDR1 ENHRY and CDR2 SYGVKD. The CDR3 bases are TGTGCCATCAGTGACCCAGAAATAGGGCACACCTTC. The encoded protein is CAISDPEIGHTF.

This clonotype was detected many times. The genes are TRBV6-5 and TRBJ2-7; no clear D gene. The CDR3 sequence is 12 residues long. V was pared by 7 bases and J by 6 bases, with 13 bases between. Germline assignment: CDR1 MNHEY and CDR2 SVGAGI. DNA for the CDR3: TGTGCCAGCACCAATCTCAGGCGCGAGCAGTACTTC. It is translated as CASTNLRREQYF.

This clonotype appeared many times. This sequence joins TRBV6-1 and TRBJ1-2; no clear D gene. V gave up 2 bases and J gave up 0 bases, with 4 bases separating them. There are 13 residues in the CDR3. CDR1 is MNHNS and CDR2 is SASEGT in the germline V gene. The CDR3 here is CASSESANYGYTF. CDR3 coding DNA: TGTGCCAGCAGTGAATCGGCTAACTATGGCTACACCTTC.

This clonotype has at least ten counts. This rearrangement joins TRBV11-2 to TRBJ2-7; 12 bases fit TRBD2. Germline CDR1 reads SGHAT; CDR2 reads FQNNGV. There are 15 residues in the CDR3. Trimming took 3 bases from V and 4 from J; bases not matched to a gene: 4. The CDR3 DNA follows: TGTGCCAGCAGCTTCCGGACTAGCGGGGAGTACGAGCAGTACTTC. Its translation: CASSFRTSGEYEQYF.

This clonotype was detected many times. CDR3 bases: TGCGCCAGCAGAGTAGGGAGTGTACCCGTCGAGCAGTACTTC. Translated, it gives CASRVGSVPVEQYF. This chain connects TRBV5-1 to TRBJ2-7; possible D gene TRBD2, 5 bases. Germline CDR1 and CDR2: SGHRS and YFSETQ. The CDR3 length is 14 residues. V lost 5 bases and J 6 bases, leaving 18 bases between the germline ends.

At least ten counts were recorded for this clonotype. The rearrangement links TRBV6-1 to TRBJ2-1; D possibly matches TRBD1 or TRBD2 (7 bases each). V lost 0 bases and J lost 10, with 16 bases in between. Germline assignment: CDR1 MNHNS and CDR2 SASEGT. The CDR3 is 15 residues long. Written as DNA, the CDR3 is TGTGCCAGCAGTGAAGCGCCCAGGGGGGGTGTAGAGCAGTTCTTC. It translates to CASSEAPRGGVEQFF.

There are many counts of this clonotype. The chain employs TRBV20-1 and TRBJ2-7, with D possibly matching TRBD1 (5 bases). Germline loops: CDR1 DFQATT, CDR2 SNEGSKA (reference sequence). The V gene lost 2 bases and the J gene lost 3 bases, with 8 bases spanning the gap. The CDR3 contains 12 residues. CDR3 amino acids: CSARTGVYEQYF. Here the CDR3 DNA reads TGCAGTGCTAGAACAGGAGTCTACGAGCAGTACTTC.

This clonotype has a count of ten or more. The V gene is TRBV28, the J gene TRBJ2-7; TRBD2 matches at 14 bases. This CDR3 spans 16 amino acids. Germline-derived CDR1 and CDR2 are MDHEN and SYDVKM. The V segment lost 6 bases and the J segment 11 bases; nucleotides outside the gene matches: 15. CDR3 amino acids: CASSPRTSGRKVSEYF. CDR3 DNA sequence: TGTGCCAGCAGCCCCCGGACTAGCGGGAGGAAGGTCAGTGAGTACTTC.